Sequencing of this T cell receptor (beta chain) was carried out in a study of T cell repertoires in cytomegalovirus infection. TCRdb analysed the reads with MiXCR anew, one entry per CDR3 protein. There are roughly 920,000 distinct CDR3 sequences in the sample; around 30% occur only once, and over 12% lies in the top ten. The length of the CDR3 is 18 residues. V lost 0 bases, J lost 2 bases, and 10 bases stayed unmatched. Germline values: CDR1 SGHVS, CDR2 FNYEAQ. This clonotype came up a few times. Its antigen is unknown. The sequence was obtained from a human donor in good health (CMV status not recorded). Some clones in this sample may be carry-over from other donors' samples. This material consisted of cultured CD8+ T cells from PBMCs, taken from culture after CMV antigen stimulation. J is TRBJ2-1 and V is TRBV7-6; 7 bases line up with TRBD1. CDR3 protein: CASSLARTDREAYNEQFF. Written as DNA, the CDR3 is TGTGCCAGCAGCTTAGCTCGAACCGACAGGGAAGCCTACAATGAGCAGTTCTTC.